The rows below give T cell receptor beta chains drawn from one sample of a study of blood T cell repertoires in COVID-19. This table comes from immunoSEQ multiplex PCR, and its TCRdb copy is limited to in-frame clones, with some not included. The repertoire consists of some 160,000 clones, with 78% occurring once and the leading ten covering around 14%. Sequenced material: peripheral blood. The receptor set was obtained from a woman aged 80 or older with acute or convalescent COVID-19. Both conserved end residues are part of each CDR3. The order of the fields is J gene, D gene, clone size, V gene, CDR3 protein, CDR3 DNA. The D gene is left open where the match is weak. Not all rows give a size; the values are once, few, many and, for expanded clones, a class.

TRBJ2-5,NA,NA,TRBV12-3/TRBV12-4,CASSFGGTETQYF,TGTGCCAGCAGTTTCGGAGGGACAGAGACCCAGTACTTC
TRBJ2-5,TRBD2,NA,TRBV6-5,CASSYRTSGIQETQYF,TGTGCCAGCAGTTACCGGACTAGCGGGATCCAAGAGACCCAGTACTTC
TRBJ1-2,NA,NA,TRBV7-2,CASSFSSYGYTF,TGTGCCAGCAGCTTTTCCTCCTATGGCTACACCTTC
TRBJ1-4,NA,many,TRBV19,CASSIGGLPTNEKLFF,TGTGCCAGTAGTATTGGAGGTCTTCCAACTAATGAAAAACTGTTTTTT
TRBJ1-1,NA,few,TRBV25-1,CASSRGTEAFF,TGTGCCAGCTCCAGGGGCACTGAAGCTTTCTTT
TRBJ2-3,TRBD1,NA,TRBV5-6,CASSLYGTGGTDTQYF,TGTGCCAGCAGCTTGTACGGGACAGGGGGCACAGATACGCAGTATTTT
TRBJ1-2,NA,NA,TRBV19,CASSDRLQGYTF,TGTGCCAGTAGTGACAGACTTCAAGGCTACACCTTC
TRBJ1-3,NA,NA,TRBV10-1,CASSESARSGNTIYF,TGCGCCAGCAGTGAGTCGGCGAGGTCTGGAAACACCATATATTTT
TRBJ2-7,TRBD2,NA,TRBV5-6,CASSRRLADTYEQYF,TGTGCCAGCAGCAGACGACTAGCGGATACCTACGAGCAGTACTTC
TRBJ2-7,NA,NA,TRBV11-2,CASSPPRGPLGQYF,TGTGCCAGCAGCCCTCCGCGGGGGCCCCTAGGGCAGTACTTC
TRBJ1-2,TRBD1,once,TRBV9,CASSVGTGPSNYGYTF,TGTGCCAGCAGCGTAGGGACAGGGCCATCTAACTATGGCTACACCTTC
TRBJ1-4,TRBD1,NA,TRBV5-1,CASSSDRGGNEKLFF,TGCGCCAGCAGCTCTGACAGGGGCGGCAATGAAAAACTGTTTTTT
TRBJ2-4,TRBD1,many,TRBV7-9,CASSSSDRGENIQYF,TGTGCCAGCAGCTCCTCGGACAGGGGGGAAAACATTCAGTACTTC
TRBJ2-7,NA,few,TRBV5-1,CASSLGHTSSYEQYF,TGCGCCAGCAGCTTGGGACATACTAGCTCCTACGAGCAGTACTTC
TRBJ2-5,NA,NA,TRBV3-1/TRBV3-2,CASRRKGSTQYF,TGTGCCAGCAGAAGGAAGGGGTCGACCCAGTACTTC
TRBJ2-1,NA,NA,TRBV6-6,CASSRRGRRGTYNEQFF,TGTGCCAGCAGTCGAAGGGGGAGGCGGGGGACCTACAATGAGCAGTTCTTC
TRBJ2-1,NA,NA,TRBV7-6,CASMAGQTYNEQFF,TGTGCCAGCATGGCAGGACAGACCTACAATGAGCAGTTCTTC
TRBJ2-1,TRBD1,NA,TRBV18,CASSPPGTGGLDEQFF,TGTGCCAGCTCTCCACCCGGGACAGGGGGCTTGGATGAGCAGTTCTTC
TRBJ1-4,TRBD1,NA,TRBV19,CASSIVSTGSNEKLFF,TGTGCCAGTAGTATAGTCTCGACAGGGTCTAATGAAAAACTGTTTTTT
TRBJ2-7,TRBD2,NA,TRBV2,CASRRQGTSGSQQYF,TGTGCCAGCAGACGACAGGGGACTAGCGGGTCCCAGCAGTACTTC
TRBJ1-1,TRBD1,NA,TRBV6-2/TRBV6-3,CASSRDRVEAEAFF,TGTGCCAGCAGTCGCGACAGGGTTGAGGCTGAAGCTTTCTTT
TRBJ1-1,TRBD1,NA,TRBV18,CASEGQMNTEAFF,TGTGCCAGCGAGGGACAGATGAACACTGAAGCTTTCTTT
TRBJ1-1,NA,NA,TRBV7-3,CASSLTRGGTEAFF,TGTGCCAGCAGCTTAACAAGGGGTGGGACTGAAGCTTTCTTT
TRBJ1-5,NA,NA,TRBV5-1,CASSWAGGESQPQHF,TGCGCCAGCAGCTGGGCGGGGGGGGAGAGTCAGCCCCAGCATTTT
TRBJ2-2,TRBD2,NA,TRBV6-2/TRBV6-3,CASSYRFRSRERLTGELFF,TGTGCCAGCAGTTACAGGTTTAGGTCGCGGGAGCGGCTCACCGGGGAGCTGTTTTTT
TRBJ1-4,NA,NA,TRBV9,CASSVGRDSANEKLFF,TGTGCCAGCAGCGTAGGGAGGGACTCGGCTAATGAAAAACTGTTTTTT
TRBJ2-3,NA,NA,TRBV10-1,CASSESGIDTQYF,TGCGCCAGCAGTGAGTCGGGCATAGATACGCAGTATTTT